The entry that follows covers one T cell receptor beta chain sequence. Its specificity is unknown. The data belong to a study of regulatory and conventional T cells in RAG deficiency. As for the study in general: Hypomorphic RAG mutations in CID or atypical SCID frequently accompany autoimmunity. The study's findings and limits: Omenn patients showed >90% Treg-Tconv overlap and shorter CDR3 lengths.

The germline CDR1 and CDR2 sequences are MGHDK and SYGVNS. The length of the CDR3 is 11 residues. Trimming removed 8 bases from V and 6 bases from J, with 10 bases in between. Genomic DNA came from blood conventional CD4+ T cells gated CD25-low CD127-high. Sequencing was performed with immunoSEQ multiplex PCR; in TCRdb, only in-frame clones are kept and a portion is missing. The sample consists of under 800 clones, approximately 37% of them appearing once. The sample was CD4+ effector T cells sorted from blood. The clonotype was recovered from a human donor with RAG deficiency presenting as severe combined immunodeficiency. The rearrangement joins TRBV25-1 to TRBJ1-2; D is perhaps TRBD1 (5 bases). The CDR3 loop reads CASGRGDGYTF. In DNA form, the CDR3 reads TGTGCCAGCGGTCGGGGGGATGGCTACACCTTC.